The next 12 T cell receptor beta chains were all read from a single sample in a study of T cell repertoires in cytomegalovirus infection. These TCRs are of unknown antigen specificity. MiXCR was run by TCRdb on the reads, yielding one entry per CDR3 protein. Of about 920,000 distinct CDR3 sequences in the sample, about 33% were seen once. Sequences were derived from cultured CD8+ T cells from PBMCs, sampled from culture after CMV antigen stimulation. The receptor source for this set is a human donor in good health (CMV status not recorded). Some clones in this sample may be carry-over from other donors' samples.

The chain links TRBV5-6 to TRBJ2-7; either TRBD1 or TRBD2 may supply D (5 bases each). CDR3 size: 14 residues. Trimming removed 2 bases from V and 3 bases from J, with 12 bases in between. Per the germline V gene, CDR1 is SGHDT and CDR2 is YYEEEE. Written as DNA, the CDR3 is TGTGCCAGCAGCTTCGGGGACCAGATCTACGAGCAGTACGTC. Protein product: CASSFGDQIYEQYV.

This rearrangement joins TRBV25-1 to TRBJ2-7; D gene uncertain. The CDR3 extends over 12 amino acids. V lost 5 bases and J 6 bases, leaving 11 bases between the germline ends. The germline CDR1 and CDR2 sequences are MGHDK and SYGVNS. CDR3 bases: TGTGCCAGCAGTCCGGACGGGCGCGAGCAGTACGTC. This codes for CASSPDGREQYV.

The chain combines TRBV29-1 with TRBJ2-2; tentative D call: TRBD1 (6 bases). CDR1 is SQVTM, CDR2 ANQGSEA, per germline. The CDR3 contains 13 residues. V shed 6 bases and J shed 4 bases, with 12 bases lying between them. Here the CDR3 DNA reads TGCAGCGTGTATGGGGGCGGCACCGGGGAGCTGTTTTTT. Its translation: CSVYGGGTGELFF.

This chain links TRBV4-1 with TRBJ2-3; 8 bases agree with TRBD1. Per the germline V gene, CDR1 is MGHRA and CDR2 is YSYEKL. The CDR3 is 16 amino acids. Trimming cost V 2 bases and J 4 bases; bases outside gene matches: 8. The CDR3 coding sequence is TGCGCCAGCAGCCAACCCCGAGGACAGGGCCCAGATACGCAGTATTTT. It is translated as CASSQPRGQGPDTQYF.

This clonotype was observed a handful of times. The rearrangement uses TRBV10-3 and TRBJ2-3; D possibly uses TRBD1 or TRBD2 (5 bases each). Per germline, CDR1 ENHRY and CDR2 SYGVKD. CDR3 length equals 17 residues. The ends were cut back, 4 bases at V and 2 bases at J, with 19 bases in the middle. The CDR3 coding sequence is TGTGCCATCAGTGGATCCCCTACCCGGGACGCCACAGATACGCAGTATTTT. It encodes CAISGSPTRDATDTQYF.

V gene TRBV5-6 combines with J gene TRBJ2-7; tentative D call: TRBD2 (5 bases). With 2 bases removed from V and 5 bases from J, the gap between germline ends came to 8 bases. The CDR3 has 12 residues. In germline, CDR1 is SGHDT, CDR2 YYEEEE. The CDR3 protein is CASSFGVHEQYF. The CDR3 DNA follows: TGTGCCAGCAGCTTCGGGGTCCACGAGCAGTACTTC.

With regard to this clonotype: An end of the junction differs from the germline gene, which may be a read error. The V and J genes are TRBV7-4 and TRBJ2-5; maybe TRBD1 (6 bases). This CDR3 is 17 amino acids long. Looked up from germline, CDR1 is SGHVT and CDR2 is SQSDAQ. In DNA form, the CDR3 reads TGTGTCAGCAGCCCCCAAGGACAGCAGGCAAGAGGTGGGACGCAGTACTTC. Translating gives CVSSPQGQQARGGTQYF. Full variable domain (rest looked up from reference TRBV7-4 and TRBJ2-5): GAGVSQSPRYKVAKRGRDVALRCDSISGHVTLYWYRQTLGQGSEVLTYSQSDAQRDKSGRPSGRFSAERPERSVSTLKIQRTEQGDSAVYLCVSSPQGQQARGGTQYFGPGTRLLVL.

This chain uses TRBV10-3 with TRBJ2-6, with D possibly TRBD1 on 5 matching bases. The CDR3 totals 16 residues. Germline values: CDR1 ENHRY, CDR2 SYGVKD. The germline V and J ends were trimmed by 6 bases and 2 bases, with 14 bases remaining between them. The DNA for the CDR3 is TGTGCCATCAGAGTCAACGAAGGGGCTGGGGCCAACGTCCTGACTTTC. Translated, it gives CAIRVNEGAGANVLTF.

The chain uses TRBV29-1 and TRBJ2-2; 7 bases are a match to TRBD1. Germline-derived CDR1 and CDR2 are SQVTM and ANQGSEA. The V gene end was trimmed by 2 bases and the J gene end by 3 bases; junction bases not matched to a gene: 9. The CDR3 runs 16 residues. The chain's CDR3 is CSVEFLTGLYTGELFF. The CDR3, as DNA: TGCAGCGTTGAATTCCTGACAGGGTTGTACACCGGGGAGCTGTTTTTT.

The V call is TRBV7-6, the J call TRBJ2-1, with 12 bases identical to TRBD2. The V gene's germline CDR1 is SGHVS and CDR2 FNYEAQ. The CDR3 length is 16 residues. Trimming at V came to 5 bases and at J to 6 bases, leaving 8 bases not matched to a gene. The CDR3: CASSALAGGPFNEQFF. The CDR3 coding sequence is TGTGCCAGCAGCGCTCTAGCGGGGGGGCCTTTCAATGAGCAGTTCTTC.

This clonotype was seen ten or more times. The V call is TRBV15, the J call TRBJ2-5; weak D call: TRBD2 (6 bases). V lost 8 bases to trimming and J lost 4 bases, with 20 bases between them. The length of the CDR3 is 15 residues. Germline V gives CDR1 LNHNV, CDR2 YYDKDF (reference sequence). The CDR3 here is CATLPGQTSLETQYF. The CDR3 DNA follows: TGTGCCACCCTCCCGGGCCAAACTAGCTTAGAGACCCAGTACTTC.

The sample holds a few counts of this clonotype. The genes are TRBV19 and TRBJ1-5; D gene ambiguous. V was clipped by 1 base and J by 13 bases, with 8 bases between them. Per germline, CDR1 LNHDA and CDR2 SQIVND (reference sequence). There are 11 residues in the CDR3. The CDR3: CASSIAGVQHF. The DNA for the CDR3 is TGTGCCAGTAGTATAGCGGGAGTTCAGCATTTT.